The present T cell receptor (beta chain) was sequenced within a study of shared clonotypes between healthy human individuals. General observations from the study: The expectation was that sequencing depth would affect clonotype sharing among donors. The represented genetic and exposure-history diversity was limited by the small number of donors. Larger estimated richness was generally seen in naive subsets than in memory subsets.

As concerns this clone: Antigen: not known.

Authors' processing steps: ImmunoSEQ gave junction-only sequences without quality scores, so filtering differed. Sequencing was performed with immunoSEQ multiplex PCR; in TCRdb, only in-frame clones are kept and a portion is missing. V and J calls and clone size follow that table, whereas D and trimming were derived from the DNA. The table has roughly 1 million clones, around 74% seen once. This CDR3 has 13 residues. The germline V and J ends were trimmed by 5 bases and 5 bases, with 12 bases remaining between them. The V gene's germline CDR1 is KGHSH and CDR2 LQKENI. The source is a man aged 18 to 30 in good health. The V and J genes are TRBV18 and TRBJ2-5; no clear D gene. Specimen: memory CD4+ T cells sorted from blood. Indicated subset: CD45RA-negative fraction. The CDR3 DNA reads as TGTGCCAGCTCATCGGGTGCGGCGGAGACCCAGTACTTC. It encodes CASSSGAAETQYF.